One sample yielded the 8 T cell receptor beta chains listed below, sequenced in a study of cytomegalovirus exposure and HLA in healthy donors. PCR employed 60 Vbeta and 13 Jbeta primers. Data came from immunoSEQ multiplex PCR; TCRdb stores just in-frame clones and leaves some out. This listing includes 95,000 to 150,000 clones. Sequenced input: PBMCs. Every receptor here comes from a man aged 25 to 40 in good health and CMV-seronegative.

The CDR3 loop is CASSYGFLGGTEAFF. Written as DNA, the CDR3 is TGTGCCAGCAGTTACGGGTTCCTGGGAGGCACTGAAGCTTTCTTT. The chain links TRBV6-5 to TRBJ1-1; D unclear. V was trimmed by 2 bases and J by 4 bases, leaving 14 bases between them. CDR1 is MNHEY, CDR2 SVGAGI, per germline. The CDR3 runs 15 residues.

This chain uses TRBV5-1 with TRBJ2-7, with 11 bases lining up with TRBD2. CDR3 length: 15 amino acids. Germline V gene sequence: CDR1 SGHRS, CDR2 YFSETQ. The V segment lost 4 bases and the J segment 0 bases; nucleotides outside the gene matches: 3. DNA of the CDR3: TGCGCCAGCAGCGGCGGGACTAGCGGCTCCTACGAGCAGTACTTC. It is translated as CASSGGTSGSYEQYF.

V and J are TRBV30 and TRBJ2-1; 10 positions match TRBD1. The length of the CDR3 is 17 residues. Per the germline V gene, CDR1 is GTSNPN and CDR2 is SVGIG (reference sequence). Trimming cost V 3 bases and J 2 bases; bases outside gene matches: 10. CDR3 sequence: CAWRTGGLASAYNEQFF. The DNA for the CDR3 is TGTGCCTGGAGGACAGGGGGCTTGGCTAGTGCCTACAATGAGCAGTTCTTC.

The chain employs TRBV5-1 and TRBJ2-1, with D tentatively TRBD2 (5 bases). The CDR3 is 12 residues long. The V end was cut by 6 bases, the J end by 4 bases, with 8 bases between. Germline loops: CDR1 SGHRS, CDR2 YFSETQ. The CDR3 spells CASTGIYNEQFF. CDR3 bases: TGCGCCAGCACCGGGATTTACAATGAGCAGTTCTTC.

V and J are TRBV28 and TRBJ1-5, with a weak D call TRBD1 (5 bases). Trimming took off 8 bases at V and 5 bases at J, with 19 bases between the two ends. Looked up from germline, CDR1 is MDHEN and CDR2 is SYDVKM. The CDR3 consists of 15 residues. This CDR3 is CASRGSAGFDQPQHF. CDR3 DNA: TGTGCCAGCCGTGGGTCGGCAGGGTTCGATCAGCCCCAGCATTTT.

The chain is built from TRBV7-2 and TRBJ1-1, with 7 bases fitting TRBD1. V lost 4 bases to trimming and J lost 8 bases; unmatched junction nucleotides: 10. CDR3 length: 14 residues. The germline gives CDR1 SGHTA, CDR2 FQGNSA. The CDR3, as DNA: TGTGCCAGCAGCTACCCTACAGGGGCTTGGGAAGCTTTCTTT. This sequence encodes CASSYPTGAWEAFF.

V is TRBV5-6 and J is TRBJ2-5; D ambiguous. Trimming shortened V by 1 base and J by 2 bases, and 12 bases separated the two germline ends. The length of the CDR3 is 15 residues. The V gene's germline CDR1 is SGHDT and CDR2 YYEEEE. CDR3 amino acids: CASSLLRAFQETQYF. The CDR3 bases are TGTGCCAGCAGCTTGTTGAGAGCTTTTCAAGAGACCCAGTACTTC.

CDR3 region: CASSLGGGRDNEQFF. CDR3 nucleotides: TGTGCCAGCAGCTTAGGAGGGGGCAGGGACAATGAGCAGTTCTTC. The rearrangement links TRBV7-3 to TRBJ2-1, with D perhaps matching TRBD1 (7 bases). The CDR3 is 15 amino acids. V was trimmed by 2 bases and J by 5 bases, leaving 13 bases between them. Germline values: CDR1 SGHTA, CDR2 FQGTGA.